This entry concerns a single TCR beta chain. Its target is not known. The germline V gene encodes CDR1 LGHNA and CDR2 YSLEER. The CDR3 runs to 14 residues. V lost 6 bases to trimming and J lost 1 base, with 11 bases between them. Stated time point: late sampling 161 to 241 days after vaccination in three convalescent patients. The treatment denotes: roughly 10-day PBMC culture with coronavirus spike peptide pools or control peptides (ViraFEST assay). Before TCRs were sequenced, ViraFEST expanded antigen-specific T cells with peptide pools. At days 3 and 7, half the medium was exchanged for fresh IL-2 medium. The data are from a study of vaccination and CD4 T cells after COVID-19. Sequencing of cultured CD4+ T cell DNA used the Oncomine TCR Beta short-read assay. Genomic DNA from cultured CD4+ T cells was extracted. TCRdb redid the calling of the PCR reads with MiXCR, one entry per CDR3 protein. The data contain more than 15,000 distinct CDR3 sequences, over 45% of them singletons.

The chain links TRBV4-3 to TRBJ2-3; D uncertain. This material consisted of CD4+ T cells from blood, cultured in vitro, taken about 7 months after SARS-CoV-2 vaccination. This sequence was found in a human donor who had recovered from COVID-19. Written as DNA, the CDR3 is TGCGCCAGCAGGAAGGAGTTGGGCACAGATACGCAGTATTTT. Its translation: CASRKELGTDTQYF.